The clone carrying this TCR beta chain appeared many times. This specimen comes from a study of HIV-infected patients and healthy controls. Germline assignment: CDR1 MNHEY and CDR2 SVGAGI. This CDR3 comprises 15 residues. Trimming removed 2 bases from V and 3 bases from J, with 11 bases in between. Around 530 ng RNA was reverse transcribed with alpha and beta constant-region primers. Alpha and beta chain libraries were made separately by chain-specific third strand synthesis with multiplexing indices. MiXCR, run by TCRdb on the 5' RACE reads, gives a single entry per CDR3 protein. The sample yields 8,500 to 11,000 distinct CDR3 sequences, around 8% seen once. Whole blood was used without fractionation, so all unsorted peripheral T cells were included.

Sequencing was done on a sample of blood. The clonotype comes from an adult in good health. The genes are TRBV6-5 and TRBJ2-1, with D perhaps matching TRBD1 (6 bases). The CDR3 sequence: CASSYGGQIYNEQFF. In DNA form, the CDR3 reads TGTGCCAGCAGTTACGGAGGACAGATCTACAATGAGCAGTTCTTC.